Sequencing of this T cell receptor (beta chain) was carried out in a study of blood T cell repertoires in COVID-19. The overall study: In each case, the material was cDNA or gDNA derived from T cells, B-cell-depleted T cells, or PBMCs.

The CDR3 is 13 residues long. The ends were cut back, 6 bases at V and 2 bases at J, with 9 bases in the middle. The germline V gene encodes CDR1 MDHEN and CDR2 SYDVKM. Assay used: immunoSEQ multiplex PCR; TCRdb lists only in-frame clones, some missing. Among 130,000 or so clones listed, around nine tenths were seen once. Comment on this clone: Other DNA sequences in this sample translate to the same CDR3.

The genes are TRBV28 and TRBJ2-3; D unresolved. The TCR sequence derives from a woman aged 70-85 years with COVID-19, enrolled during active disease. The sample consisted of peripheral blood. The CDR3 sequence: CASSLTSTDTQYF. CDR3 in DNA: TGTGCCAGCAGCCTAACCTCCACAGATACGCAGTATTTT.